These 26 T cell receptor beta chains were sequenced from one sample in a study of blood T cell repertoires in COVID-19. Sequenced by immunoSEQ multiplex PCR; TCRdb stores in-frame clones only, minus some. This sample carries over 85,000 clones, around 87% of them seen once, and the ten largest clones take 4.5% to 5%. Sequencing was performed on peripheral blood. Receptors originate from a woman of 80 years or more with acute or convalescent COVID-19.

J is TRBJ2-1 and V is TRBV5-5; 11 positions agree with TRBD2. CDR1 is SGHKS and CDR2 is YYEKEE in the germline V gene (reference sequence). CDR3 length: 18 amino acids. The trim removed 2 bases at V and 2 bases at J, leaving 9 bases unmatched. The CDR3 loop reads CASSFLRLAGNAYNEQFF. For the CDR3, the DNA is TGTGCCAGCAGCTTTCTGAGACTAGCGGGGAATGCCTACAATGAGCAGTTCTTC. Full variable domain (missing parts from reference TRBV5-5 and TRBJ2-1): DAGVTQSPTHLIKTRGQQVTLRCSPISGHKSVSWYQQVLGQGPQFIFQYYEKEERGRGNFPDRFSARQFPNYSSELNVNALLLGDSALYLCASSFLRLAGNAYNEQFFGPGTRLTVL.

In DNA form, the CDR3 reads TGTGCCAGCAGTTTTTCGGGAAAGACCCAGTACTTC. Its translation is CASSFSGKTQYF. V usage is TRBV12-3 or TRBV12-4 and J usage is TRBJ2-5; a weak D match, TRBD2 (5 bases). Between the trimmed V and J ends, which lost 3 bases and 6 bases, there was a span of 8 bases. CDR3 length: 12 amino acids.

The chain uses TRBV7-9 and TRBJ1-1; a weak D match, TRBD1 (5 bases). This CDR3 spans 12 amino acids. V shed 1 base and J shed 11 bases, with 11 bases lying between them. The V gene's germline CDR1 is SEHNR and CDR2 FQNEAQ (reference sequence). CDR3 loop: CASSLDAGKAFF. The DNA of the CDR3 is TGTGCCAGCAGCTTAGACGCAGGGAAGGCTTTCTTT.

The chain has TRBV18 and TRBJ1-2; 12 nucleotides align to TRBD1. Germline V gene sequence: CDR1 KGHSH, CDR2 LQKENI. This CDR3 spans 18 amino acids. Trimming cost V 2 bases and J 0 bases; bases outside gene matches: 7. The CDR3 region is CASSPLAGQGATNYGYTF. Written as DNA, the CDR3 is TGTGCCAGCTCACCATTGGCGGGACAGGGGGCTACTAACTATGGCTACACCTTC.

The chain links TRBV29-1 to TRBJ2-4; D may be TRBD2 (6 bases). V lost 5 bases and J 0 bases, leaving 11 bases between the germline ends. Germline loops: CDR1 SQVTM, CDR2 ANQGSEA. This CDR3 has 14 amino acids. The CDR3 region has the DNA TGCAGCGTTCGAACGGGACTAGCCAAAAACATTCAGTACTTC. This encodes CSVRTGLAKNIQYF.

The V gene is TRBV10-2, the J gene TRBJ2-5; D gene uncertain. V lost 7 bases and J 1 base, leaving 7 bases between the germline ends. CDR3 length equals 12 residues. Germline assignment: CDR1 WSHSY and CDR2 SAAADI. The CDR3: CASTAAQETQYF. DNA for the CDR3: TGCGCCAGCACCGCGGCCCAAGAGACCCAGTACTTC.

This clone occurred once. The CDR3 here is CASSLPGTGYHEQYF. The CDR3 nucleotides read TGCGCCAGCAGCTTGCCCGGGACAGGGTACCACGAGCAGTACTTC. The chain joins TRBV5-1 to TRBJ2-7, with TRBD1 identical over 9 bases. The CDR3 is made up of 15 amino acids. J gave up 5 bases and V 1 base, and 7 bases lay outside the gene matches. Germline CDR1 and CDR2: SGHRS and YFSETQ. Using reference TRBV5-1 and TRBJ2-7 for the parts outside the CDR3, the full variable domain is KAGVTQTPRYLIKTRGQQVTLSCSPISGHRSVSWYQQTPGQGLQFLFEYFSETQRNKGNFPGRFSGRQFSNSRSEMNVSTLELGDSALYLCASSLPGTGYHEQYFGPGTRLTVT.

The chain is built from TRBV11-2 and TRBJ2-5; 8 bases are a match to TRBD1. In germline, CDR1 is SGHAT, CDR2 FQNNGV. This CDR3 is 19 amino acids long. V shed 3 bases and J 0 bases; nucleotides not matched to a gene: 15. CDR3 loop: CASSLTGASARGYQETQYF. The DNA for the CDR3 is TGTGCCAGCAGCTTGACAGGGGCAAGCGCGAGAGGGTACCAAGAGACCCAGTACTTC.

The chain carries TRBV15 and TRBJ1-5, with TRBD1 matching over 7 bases. This CDR3 has 14 residues. The germline gives CDR1 LNHNV, CDR2 YYDKDF (reference sequence). The V gene end was trimmed by 5 bases and the J gene end by 4 bases; junction bases not matched to a gene: 5. The CDR3 loop is CATSPRGINQPQHF. In DNA form, the CDR3 reads TGTGCCACCAGCCCCAGGGGGATTAATCAGCCCCAGCATTTT.

V usage is TRBV27 and J usage is TRBJ2-7; 16 bases map to TRBD2. Trimming took 5 bases from V and 6 from J; bases not matched to a gene: 7. The germline V gene encodes CDR1 MNHEY and CDR2 SMNVEV (reference sequence). The CDR3 totals 16 residues. The CDR3 protein is CASSPTGTSGRAEQYF. The CDR3 DNA reads as TGTGCCAGCAGTCCCACCGGGACTAGCGGGAGGGCCGAGCAGTACTTC.

The V call is TRBV30, the J call TRBJ2-4, with TRBD2 as a possible D gene (6 bases). Germline V gives CDR1 GTSNPN, CDR2 SVGIG (reference sequence). Trimming took 0 bases from V and 0 from J, leaving 9 bases between them. The CDR3 contains 15 residues. This CDR3 reads CAWSVGGLAKNIQYF. DNA for the CDR3: TGTGCCTGGAGTGTGGGGGGATTAGCCAAAAACATTCAGTACTTC. The whole variable domain, remainder taken from reference TRBV30 and TRBJ2-4, is SQTIHQWPATLVQPVGSPLSLECTVEGTSNPNLYWYRQAAGRGLQLLFYSVGIGQISSEVPQNLSASRPQDRQFILSSKKLLLSDSGFYLCAWSVGGLAKNIQYFGAGTRLSVL.

CDR3 protein: CATTGQSNQPQHF. The DNA of the CDR3 is TGTGCCACCACGGGACAGTCAAATCAGCCCCAGCATTTT. The chain carries TRBV15 and TRBJ1-5, with 7 bases that match TRBD1. The CDR3 sequence is 13 residues long. Germline CDR1 LNHNV, CDR2 YYDKDF (reference sequence). J gave up 4 bases and V 7 bases, and 4 bases lay outside the gene matches.

The chain carries TRBV9 and TRBJ2-5, with D hard to call. CDR1 SGDLS and CDR2 YYNGEE come from the germline V gene. CDR3 length equals 16 residues. Trimming pared 2 bases from V and 0 bases from J, leaving 14 bases between. The CDR3, as DNA: TGTGCCAGCAGCGTCGAACCACACCTAGACCAAGAGACCCAGTACTTC. Translating it yields CASSVEPHLDQETQYF.

The J gene is TRBJ1-1, the V gene TRBV5-1; 8 nucleotides agree with TRBD1. With V trimmed by 4 bases and J by 1 base, 12 bases remained unmatched. CDR1 SGHRS and CDR2 YFSETQ come from the germline V gene. The CDR3 loop spans 17 amino acids. The CDR3 region has the DNA TGCGCCAGCAGCCAAACAGGACAGGGTTCCCCGAACACTGAAGCTTTCTTT. Translation: CASSQTGQGSPNTEAFF.

The chain combines TRBV5-1 with TRBJ2-5; TRBD2 aligns across 8 bases. Germline V gene data show CDR1 as SGHRS and CDR2 as YFSETQ. This CDR3 contains 16 residues. With V trimmed by 1 base and J by 0 bases, 5 bases remained unmatched. The CDR3 loop reads CASSLSLAGYQETQYF. CDR3 sequence (DNA): TGCGCCAGCAGCTTGTCTTTAGCGGGGTACCAAGAGACCCAGTACTTC.

The V gene is TRBV3-1 (or the pseudogene TRBV3-2), the J gene TRBJ2-1; TRBD2 aligns across 7 bases. CDR1 is LGHDT, CDR2 YNNKEL, per germline (reference sequence). The CDR3 length is 15 residues. V lost 5 bases and J lost 8; bases outside the gene matches: 12. CDR3 sequence: CASSTGGSANDEQFF. CDR3 bases: TGTGCCAGCAGCACGGGGGGAAGCGCCAACGATGAGCAGTTCTTC.

In this sample, this clone turned up many times. The genes are TRBV5-1 and TRBJ1-5, with 10 bases identical to TRBD1. The V segment lost 4 bases and the J segment 5 bases; nucleotides outside the gene matches: 6. The CDR3 runs to 15 residues. The germline V gene encodes CDR1 SGHRS and CDR2 YFSETQ. CDR3 protein: CASSTTGGADQPQHF. DNA for the CDR3: TGCGCCAGCAGCACGACAGGGGGCGCAGATCAGCCCCAGCATTTT.

The genes are TRBV6-5 and TRBJ2-2; maybe TRBD2 (6 bases). This CDR3 has 12 amino acids. Trimming pared 6 bases from V and 5 bases from J, leaving 7 bases between. The V gene's germline CDR1 is MNHEY and CDR2 SVGAGI. The CDR3 DNA follows: TGTGCCAGCAGGGGGGGAACCGGGGAGCTGTTTTTT. As protein: CASRGGTGELFF.

The rearrangement links TRBV19 to TRBJ1-1; TRBD1 aligns across 8 bases. Germline V CDR1 and CDR2: LNHDA, SQIVND (reference sequence). With 9 bases clipped from V and 0 bases from J, the junction kept 9 bases outside the gene matches. The CDR3 length is 15 residues. CDR3 amino acids: CASNDRGAMNTEAFF. The CDR3 bases are TGTGCCAGCAACGACAGGGGTGCCATGAACACTGAAGCTTTCTTT. The full variable domain, in which reference TRBV19 and TRBJ1-1 provide the parts outside the CDR3, is DGGITQSPKYLFRKEGQNVTLSCEQNLNHDAMYWYRQDPGQGLRLIYYSQIVNDFQKGDIAEGYSVSREKKESFPLTVTSAQKNPTAFYLCASNDRGAMNTEAFFGQGTRLTVV.

The chain is built from TRBV20-1 and TRBJ1-1; D perhaps matches TRBD1 (6 bases). The CDR3 extends over 11 amino acids. V gave up 6 bases and J gave up 8 bases, with 13 bases separating them. Germline V gene sequence: CDR1 DFQATT, CDR2 SNEGSKA (reference sequence). The CDR3 sequence is CSAEGVSEAFF. DNA for the CDR3: TGCAGTGCCGAGGGGGTCTCAGAAGCTTTCTTT.

The chain has TRBV5-5 and TRBJ1-2; D not resolved. This CDR3 spans 14 amino acids. CDR1 is SGHKS and CDR2 is YYEKEE in the germline V gene (reference sequence). Trimming cost V 2 bases and J 0 bases, with 8 bases left between them. The CDR3 reads CASSLGGANYGYTF. CDR3 DNA sequence: TGTGCCAGCAGCTTAGGTGGAGCTAACTATGGCTACACCTTC.

The chain is built from TRBV4-3 and TRBJ2-7, with TRBD2 as a possible D gene (5 bases). The V and J ends lost 0 bases and 4 bases respectively, with 7 bases between them. Per the germline V gene, CDR1 is LGHNA and CDR2 is YSLEER. There are 13 residues in the CDR3. The CDR3 here is CASSQDRGYEQYF. The CDR3 DNA is TGCGCCAGCAGCCAAGATCGGGGATACGAGCAGTACTTC.

The V gene is TRBV11-3, the J gene TRBJ2-1, with TRBD2 matching over 8 bases. The CDR3 is 18 residues long. CDR1 SGHNT and CDR2 YENEEA come from the germline V gene. With 1 base clipped from V and 0 bases from J, the junction kept 8 bases outside the gene matches. The CDR3 DNA follows: TGTGCCAGCAGCTTAGGGGCTAGCGGGTCTCGCTCCTACAATGAGCAGTTCTTC. It encodes CASSLGASGSRSYNEQFF.

This chain links TRBV12-1 with TRBJ2-2; the D call in the table, TRBD2, was not verified against the DNA. TRBV12-1 is classified as a pseudogene. This CDR3 is built from 17 residues. The CDR3 DNA reads TGTGCCAGCAGCTTCCCCCTAGCGGGGGAGAACACCGGGGAGCTGTTTTTT. Translated: CASSFPLAGENTGELFF.

The chain carries TRBV10-2 and TRBJ2-7; possible D gene TRBD1, 6 bases. With 2 bases removed from V and 11 bases from J, the gap between germline ends came to 16 bases. CDR3 size: 13 residues. Germline V gene sequence: CDR1 WSHSY, CDR2 SAAADI. The CDR3 loop reads CASSESLQGLEYF. In nucleotides, the CDR3 is TGCGCCAGCAGTGAGAGTCTACAGGGTTTGGAGTACTTC.

The J gene is TRBJ2-1, the V gene TRBV24-1; 10 bases map to TRBD1. The CDR3 runs to 19 residues. The J segment lost 2 bases and the V segment lost 1 base, leaving 10 bases of the junction unmatched. CDR1 and CDR2 (germline): KGHDR, SFDVKD. The CDR3, as DNA: TGTGCCACCAGTGATTTCATTGTCTTCGGGACAGGGGCCTACAATGAGCAGTTCTTC. Translated: CATSDFIVFGTGAYNEQFF.